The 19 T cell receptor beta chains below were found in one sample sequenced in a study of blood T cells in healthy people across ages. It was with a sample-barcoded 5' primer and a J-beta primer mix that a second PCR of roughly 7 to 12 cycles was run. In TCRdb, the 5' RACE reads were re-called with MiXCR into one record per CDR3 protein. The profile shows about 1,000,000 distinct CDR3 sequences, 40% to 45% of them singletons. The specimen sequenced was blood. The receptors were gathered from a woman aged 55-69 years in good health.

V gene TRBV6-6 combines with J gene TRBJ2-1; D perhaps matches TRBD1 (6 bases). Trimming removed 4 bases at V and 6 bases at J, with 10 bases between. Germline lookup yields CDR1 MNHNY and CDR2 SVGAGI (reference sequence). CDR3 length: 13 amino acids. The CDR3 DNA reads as TGTGCCAGCAGTTCCGCACAGGGCAATGAGCAGTTCTTC. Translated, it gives CASSSAQGNEQFF.

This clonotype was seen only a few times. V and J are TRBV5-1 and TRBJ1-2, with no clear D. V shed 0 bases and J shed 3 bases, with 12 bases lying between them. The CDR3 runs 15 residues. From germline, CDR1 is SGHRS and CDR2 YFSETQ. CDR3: CASSLEAQLDYGYTF. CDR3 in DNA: TGCGCCAGCAGCTTGGAGGCCCAGCTTGACTATGGCTACACCTTC.

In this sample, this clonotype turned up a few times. The CDR3 nucleotides are TGTGCCAGCAGCCCCTCGGGAGGAATGAACACTGAAGCTTTCTTT. It is translated as CASSPSGGMNTEAFF. The V gene is TRBV9, the J gene TRBJ1-1; D call uncertain. The V end was cut by 4 bases, the J end by 0 bases, with 13 bases between. CDR3 length equals 15 residues. From germline, CDR1 is SGDLS and CDR2 YYNGEE.

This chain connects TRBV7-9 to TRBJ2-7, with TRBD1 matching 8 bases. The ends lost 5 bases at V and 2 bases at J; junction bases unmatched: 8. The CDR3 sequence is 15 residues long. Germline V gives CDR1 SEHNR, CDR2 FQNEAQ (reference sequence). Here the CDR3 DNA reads TGTGCCAGCAGCCAACAGGGGGGAAGAACCTACGAGCAGTACTTC. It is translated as CASSQQGGRTYEQYF.

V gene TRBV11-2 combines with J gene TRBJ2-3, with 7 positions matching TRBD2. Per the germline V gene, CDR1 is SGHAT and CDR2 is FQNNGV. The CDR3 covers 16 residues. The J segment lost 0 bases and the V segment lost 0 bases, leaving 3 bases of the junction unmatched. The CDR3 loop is CASSLELALSTDTQYF. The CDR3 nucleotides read TGTGCCAGCAGCTTAGAACTAGCGCTAAGCACAGATACGCAGTATTTT.

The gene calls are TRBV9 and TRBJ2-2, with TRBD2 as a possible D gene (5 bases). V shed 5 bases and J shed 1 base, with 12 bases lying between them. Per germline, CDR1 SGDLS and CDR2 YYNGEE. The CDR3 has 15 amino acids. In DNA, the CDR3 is TGTGCCAGCAGGAGGGAACACCTGAACACCGGGGAGCTGTTTTTT. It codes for CASRREHLNTGELFF.

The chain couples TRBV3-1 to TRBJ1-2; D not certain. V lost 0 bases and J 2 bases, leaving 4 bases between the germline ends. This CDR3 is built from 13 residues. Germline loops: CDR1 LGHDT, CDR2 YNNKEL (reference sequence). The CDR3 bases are TGTGCCAGCAGCCAAGAGCCCAACTATGGCTACACCTTC. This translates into CASSQEPNYGYTF.

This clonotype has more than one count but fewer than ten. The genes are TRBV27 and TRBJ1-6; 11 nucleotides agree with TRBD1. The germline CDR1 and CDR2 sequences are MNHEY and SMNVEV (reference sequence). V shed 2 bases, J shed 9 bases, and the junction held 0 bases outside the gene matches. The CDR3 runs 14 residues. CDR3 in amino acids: CASSLGTGGSPLHF. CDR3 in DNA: TGTGCCAGCAGTTTAGGGACAGGGGGTTCACCCCTCCACTTT.

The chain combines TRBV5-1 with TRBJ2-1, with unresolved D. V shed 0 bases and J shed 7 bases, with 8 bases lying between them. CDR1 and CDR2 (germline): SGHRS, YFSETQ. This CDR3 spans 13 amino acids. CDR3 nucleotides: TGCGCCAGCAGCTTGGAGGTGGGAAATGAGCAGTTCTTC. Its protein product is CASSLEVGNEQFF.

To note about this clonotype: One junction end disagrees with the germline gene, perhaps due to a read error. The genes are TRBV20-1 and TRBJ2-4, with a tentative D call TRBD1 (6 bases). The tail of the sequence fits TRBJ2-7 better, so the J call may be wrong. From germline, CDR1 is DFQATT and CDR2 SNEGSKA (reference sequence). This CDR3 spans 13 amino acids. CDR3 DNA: TGCCGTGCTGGAATTACAGGGATCTACGAGCAGTACTTC. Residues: CRAGITGIYEQYF.

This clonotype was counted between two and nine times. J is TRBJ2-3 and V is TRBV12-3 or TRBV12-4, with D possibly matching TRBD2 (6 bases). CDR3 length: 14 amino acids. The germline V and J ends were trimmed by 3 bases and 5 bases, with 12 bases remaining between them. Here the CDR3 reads CASSFGGTGDTQYF. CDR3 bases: TGTGCCAGCAGTTTCGGCGGGACGGGAGATACGCAGTATTTT.

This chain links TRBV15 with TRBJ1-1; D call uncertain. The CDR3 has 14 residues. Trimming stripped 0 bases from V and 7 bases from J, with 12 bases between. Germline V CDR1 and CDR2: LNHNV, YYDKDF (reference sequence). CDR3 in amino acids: CATSRERAGDEAFF. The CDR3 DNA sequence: TGTGCCACCAGCAGAGAAAGGGCGGGAGATGAAGCTTTCTTT.

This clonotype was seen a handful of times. CDR3 in amino acids: CASSRGANEKLFF. The CDR3 DNA reads as TGTGCCAGCAGCAGGGGAGCTAATGAAAAACTGTTTTTT. V and J are TRBV2 and TRBJ1-4; the D gene is possibly TRBD1 (6 bases). Germline values: CDR1 SNHLY, CDR2 FYNNEI. This CDR3 spans 13 amino acids. Trimming left V 6 bases short and J 3 bases short, with 8 bases between.

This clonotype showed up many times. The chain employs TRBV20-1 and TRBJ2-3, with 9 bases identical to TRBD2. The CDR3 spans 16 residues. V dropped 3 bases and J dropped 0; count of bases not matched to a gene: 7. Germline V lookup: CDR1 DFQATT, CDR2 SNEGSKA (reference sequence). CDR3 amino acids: CSASSRLAGSTDTQYF. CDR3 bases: TGCAGTGCTAGCTCTCGTCTAGCGGGGAGCACAGATACGCAGTATTTT.

The CDR3 spells CASSSGGSGSGQFF. In DNA, the CDR3 is TGTGCCAGCAGCTCCGGGGGTAGCGGGAGCGGGCAGTTCTTC. The chain links TRBV5-8 to TRBJ2-1; 9 bases map to TRBD2. V lost 3 bases, J lost 12 bases, and 10 bases stayed unmatched. This CDR3 contains 14 residues. Germline V gene data show CDR1 as SGHTS and CDR2 as YDEGEE.

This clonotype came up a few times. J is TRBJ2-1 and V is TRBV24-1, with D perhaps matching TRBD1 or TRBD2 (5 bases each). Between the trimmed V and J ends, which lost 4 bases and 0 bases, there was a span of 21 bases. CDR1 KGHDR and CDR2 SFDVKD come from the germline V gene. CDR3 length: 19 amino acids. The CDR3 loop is CATSDGTESRASSYNEQFF. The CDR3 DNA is TGTGCCACCAGTGACGGGACCGAGTCGCGGGCGAGCTCCTACAATGAGCAGTTCTTC.

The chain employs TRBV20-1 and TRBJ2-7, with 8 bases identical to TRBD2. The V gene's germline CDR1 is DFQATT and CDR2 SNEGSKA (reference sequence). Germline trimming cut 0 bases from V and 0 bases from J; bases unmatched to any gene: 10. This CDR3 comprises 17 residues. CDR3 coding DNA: TGCAGTGCTAGAGATTGGGCTAGCGGGTCGAGCTCCTACGAGCAGTACTTC. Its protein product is CSARDWASGSSSYEQYF.

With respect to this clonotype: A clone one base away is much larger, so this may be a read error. CDR3 in amino acids: CASSVVASGANVLTF. CDR3 nucleotides: TGTGCCAGCAGCGTTGTTGCGTCAGGGGCCAACGTCCTGACTTTC. V gene TRBV9 combines with J gene TRBJ2-6; D remains unclear. Trimming removed 2 bases from V and 4 bases from J, with 10 bases in between. The CDR3 has 15 amino acids. From germline, CDR1 is SGDLS and CDR2 YYNGEE.

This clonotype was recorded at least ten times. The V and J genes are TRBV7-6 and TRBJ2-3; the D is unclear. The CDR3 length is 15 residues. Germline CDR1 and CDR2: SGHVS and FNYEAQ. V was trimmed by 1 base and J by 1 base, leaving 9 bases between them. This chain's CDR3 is CASSLGAGGTDTQYF. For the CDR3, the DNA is TGTGCCAGCAGCTTAGGGGCTGGGGGCACAGATACGCAGTATTTT. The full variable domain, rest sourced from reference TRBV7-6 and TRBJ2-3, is GAGVSQSPRYKVTKRGQDVALRCDPISGHVSLYWYRQALGQGPEFLTYFNYEAQQDKSGLPNDRFSAERPEGSISTLTIQRTEQRDSAMYRCASSLGAGGTDTQYFGPGTRLTVL.